The rows below give T cell receptor beta chains drawn from one sample of a study of T cell repertoires in cytomegalovirus infection. TCRdb used MiXCR to reprocess the reads, holding one entry per CDR3 protein. Among 510,000 or so distinct CDR3 sequences listed, 26% were seen once. Sequenced input: PBMCs. All receptors derive from a human donor in good health (CMV status not recorded). Some clones in this sample may be carry-over from other donors' samples. Each CDR3 is given with its conserved first and last residue. D genes are given only for firm matches. The listing skips clone size in some rows; elsewhere it reads once, few, many or a size class.

V gene	J gene	clone size	D gene	CDR3 protein	CDR3 DNA
TRBV7-2	TRBJ2-7	few	.	CASSPSPHEQYF	TGTGCCAGCAGCCCCTCCCCCCACGAGCAGTACTTC
TRBV6-1	TRBJ2-2	few	.	CASSTGPPRSGELFF	TGTGCCAGCAGCACGGGACCTCCGAGGTCAGGGGAGCTGTTTTTT
TRBV6-2/TRBV6-3	TRBJ1-5	.	.	CASSYSGRGNQPQHF	TGTGCCAGCAGTTACTCGGGGCGCGGCAATCAGCCCCAGCATTTT
TRBV10-3	TRBJ1-1	.	.	CAISEAGAAGTEAFF	TGTGCCATCAGTGAGGCGGGGGCGGCAGGTACTGAAGCTTTCTTT
TRBV7-3	TRBJ1-5	.	TRBD1	CASSRMGQGNQPQHF	TGTGCCAGCAGCCGCATGGGACAGGGAAATCAGCCCCAGCATTTT
TRBV20-1	TRBJ1-2	.	.	CSAYSLGGYTF	TGCAGTGCCTATAGCTTAGGTGGCTACACCTTC
TRBV24-1	TRBJ2-1	few	.	CATSRRGDRRNEQFF	TGTGCCACCAGTCGGAGGGGGGACAGAAGAAATGAGCAGTTCTTC
TRBV19	TRBJ2-6	few	TRBD2	CASSIRGGGVGTGANVLTF	TGTGCCAGTAGTATTCGGGGGGGAGGGGTAGGGACTGGGGCCAACGTCCTGACTTTC
TRBV7-2	TRBJ2-2	many	.	CASRKQGGANTGELFF	TGTGCCAGCAGGAAACAAGGGGGGGCTAACACCGGGGAGCTGTTTTTT
TRBV7-2	TRBJ1-6	few	.	CASSLRHVGDFSPLHF	TGTGCCAGCAGCCTTAGACACGTAGGGGATTTTTCACCCCTCCACTTT
TRBV2	TRBJ2-5	.	.	CASSDVRQIQYF	TGTGCCAGCAGTGACGTCAGGCAGATCCAGTACTTC
TRBV4-3	TRBJ2-3	.	.	CASSQNGATDTQYF	TGCGCCAGCAGCCAAAATGGGGCCACAGATACGCAGTATTTT
TRBV7-8	TRBJ1-1	many	.	CASSSNQLNTEAFF	TGTGCCAGCAGCTCCAACCAACTGAACACTGAAGCTTTCTTT
TRBV6-6	TRBJ1-3	.	TRBD1	CASSYTTGTGSGNTIYF	TGTGCCAGCAGTTACACTACCGGGACAGGCTCTGGAAACACCATATATTTT
TRBV12-3/TRBV12-4	TRBJ1-1	many	TRBD1	CASSGDRARAEAFF	TGTGCCAGCAGTGGGGACAGGGCCAGAGCTGAAGCTTTCTTT
TRBV7-9	TRBJ2-1	.	.	CASSLARSGGRRNEQFF	TGTGCCAGCAGCTTAGCGCGCTCAGGAGGGAGAAGGAATGAGCAGTTCTTC
TRBV29-1	TRBJ2-1	few	TRBD2	CSAGTSGRVNNEQFF	TGCAGCGCCGGGACTAGCGGGAGGGTCAACAATGAGCAGTTCTTC
TRBV6-6	TRBJ1-1	.	TRBD1	CASSYWGTGNTEAFF	TGTGCCAGCAGTTACTGGGGGACAGGGAACACTGAAGCTTTCTTT
TRBV19	TRBJ2-5	.	.	CASSFLSGLGETQYF	TGTGCCAGTAGTTTCCTCAGCGGCCTGGGGGAGACCCAGTACTTC
TRBV2	TRBJ2-5	few	.	CATRVTEYQETQYF	TGTGCCACCCGCGTGACTGAGTACCAAGAGACCCAGTACTTC
TRBV11-2	TRBJ2-3	.	.	CASSSSLLHDLENTDTQYF	TGTGCCAGCAGCTCTAGCCTCCTCCATGATCTAGAGAACACAGATACGCAGTATTTT
TRBV7-2	TRBJ2-3	.	TRBD2	CASTSSGRAGDTQYF	TGTGCCAGCACATCTAGCGGGAGGGCCGGAGATACGCAGTATTTT
TRBV12-5	TRBJ2-2	.	.	CATDMGVTGELFF	TGTGCTACAGATATGGGTGTGACCGGGGAGCTGTTTTTT
TRBV7-2	TRBJ2-1	many	TRBD2	CASIAGAYNEQFF	TGTGCCAGCATAGCGGGAGCCTACAATGAGCAGTTCTTC
TRBV7-2	TRBJ2-2	many	TRBD1	CASSWDRNTGELFF	TGTGCCAGCAGCTGGGACAGGAACACCGGGGAGCTGTTTTTT
TRBV19	TRBJ2-5	.	.	CASNLGPADGTQYF	TGTGCCAGTAACCTCGGGCCCGCGGACGGGACCCAGTACTTC
TRBV7-6	TRBJ1-3	many	.	CASSLAGRVGGNTIYF	TGTGCCAGCAGTCTCGCTGGTCGTGTGGGAGGAAACACCATATATTTT
TRBV19	TRBJ2-1	.	TRBD1	CASSRTGTGAGNEQFF	TGTGCCAGTAGCCGGACCGGGACAGGGGCGGGGAATGAGCAGTTCTTC
TRBV7-2	TRBJ2-7	.	.	CASSFVRSEQYF	TGTGCCAGCAGCTTCGTCCGTTCGGAGCAGTACTTC
TRBV27	TRBJ1-2	.	.	CASTPAGRNYGYTF	TGTGCCAGCACCCCTGCGGGGCGTAACTATGGCTACACCTTC
TRBV20-1	TRBJ2-3	few	TRBD2	CSARAMTSVTDTQYF	TGCAGTGCTAGAGCCATGACTAGCGTCACAGATACGCAGTATTTT
TRBV6-4	TRBJ1-1	few	.	CASSESMNTEAFF	TGTGCCAGCAGTGAAAGTATGAACACTGAAGCTTTCTTT
TRBV7-2	TRBJ2-2	many	TRBD2	CASSLTSGSSGELFF	TGTGCCAGCAGCTTGACTAGCGGAAGCTCGGGGGAGCTGTTTTTT
TRBV12-3/TRBV12-4	TRBJ2-5	.	.	CASRLQDGIETQYF	TGTGCCAGCAGGCTACAGGACGGCATAGAGACCCAGTACTTC
TRBV12-3/TRBV12-4	TRBJ1-1	few	.	CASSSPGKSPNTEAFF	TGTGCCAGCAGTTCTCCGGGGAAGTCCCCGAACACTGAAGCTTTCTTT
TRBV28	TRBJ2-2	few	.	CASSRIPGPSTGELFF	TGTGCCAGCAGCCGGATACCGGGACCCTCGACCGGGGAGCTGTTTTTT
TRBV6-2/TRBV6-3	TRBJ2-1	few	.	CASSYFSGPMNEQFF	TGTGCCAGCAGTTACTTCAGCGGCCCTATGAATGAGCAGTTCTTC
TRBV7-9	TRBJ2-7	many	.	CASSLVLRNSYEQYF	TGTGCCAGCAGCTTGGTTTTGCGTAACTCCTACGAGCAGTACTTC
TRBV7-2	TRBJ1-5	.	.	CASSPDGGSQPQHF	TGTGCCAGCAGCCCCGACGGGGGCAGTCAGCCCCAGCATTTT
TRBV7-8	TRBJ2-1	.	TRBD2	CASSGLVAGVGHYNEQFF	TGTGCCAGCAGCGGACTTGTAGCGGGAGTTGGGCACTACAATGAGCAGTTCTTC
TRBV6-2/TRBV6-3	TRBJ1-5	.	.	CASRTAGVNQPQHF	TGTGCCAGCAGGACAGCAGGGGTAAATCAGCCCCAGCATTTT
TRBV20-1	TRBJ1-1	few	.	CSAFPFRAGPMNTEAFF	TGCAGTGCTTTCCCCTTTCGAGCAGGGCCTATGAACACTGAAGCTTTCTTT
TRBV7-6	TRBJ2-7	many	.	CASSPRGGPVNYEQYF	TGTGCCAGCAGCCCTAGAGGAGGCCCGGTAAACTACGAGCAGTACTTC
TRBV3-1	TRBJ2-3	.	.	CASSITGPTPVGDTQYF	TGTGCCAGCAGCATTACGGGCCCAACCCCGGTTGGGGATACGCAGTATTTT
TRBV2	TRBJ2-6	.	.	CASSIRTFSGANVLTF	TGTGCCAGCAGTATCCGGACTTTCTCTGGGGCCAACGTCCTGACTTTC
TRBV12-3/TRBV12-4	TRBJ2-5	many	TRBD2	CASSLRLAEIQETQYF	TGTGCCAGCAGTTTGAGGCTAGCGGAGATCCAAGAGACCCAGTACTTC
TRBV6-1	TRBJ2-7	few	.	CASSEQKGEQYF	TGTGCCAGCAGTGAACAGAAGGGCGAGCAGTACTTC
TRBV7-2	TRBJ2-1	many	TRBD2	CASSSGRLAGGYNEQFF	TGTGCCAGCAGCTCAGGGAGGTTAGCGGGAGGATACAATGAGCAGTTCTTC
TRBV18	TRBJ1-1	many	.	CASSQTGGEAFF	TGTGCCAGCTCACAAACGGGGGGTGAAGCTTTCTTT
TRBV28	TRBJ1-4	once	.	CASSFLLGGQGGEKLFF	TGTGCCAGCAGTTTTCTTCTGGGGGGGCAGGGAGGTGAAAAACTGTTTTTT
TRBV6-2/TRBV6-3	TRBJ1-5	few	.	CASSVGGSNQPQHF	TGTGCCAGCAGCGTAGGGGGTAGCAATCAGCCCCAGCATTTT
TRBV6-1	TRBJ2-7	few	.	CASTRGFSSYEQYF	TGTGCCAGCACCCGCGGGTTTTCCTCCTACGAGCAGTACTTC
TRBV7-2	TRBJ2-1	many	TRBD2	CASSLEAGVSSYNEQFF	TGTGCCAGCAGCTTAGAAGCGGGGGTAAGCTCCTACAATGAGCAGTTCTTC
TRBV7-6	TRBJ1-1	few	.	CASSLEAGTNTEAFF	TGTGCCAGCAGCTTAGAGGCAGGGACTAACACTGAAGCTTTCTTT